Listed below are T cell receptor beta chains from one sample, sequenced in a study of blood T cell repertoires in COVID-19. The protocol was immunoSEQ multiplex PCR, while the TCRdb copy is restricted to in-frame clones and leaves out a portion. The table records 150,000 to 200,000 clones, around nine tenths of them present only once. The sample was peripheral blood. These receptors came from a man younger than 35 with active or convalescent COVID-19. The CDR3 runs from the conserved cysteine through the conserved F or W. A D gene is named only where the DNA matches it firmly. Size is omitted from some rows. Given values are once, few, many or a class for expanded clones.

>.|TRBJ2-3|.|TRBV3-1/TRBV3-2
TGTGCCAGCAGCCCTTACAGAGATACGCAGTATTTT
CASSPYRDTQYF
>once|TRBJ2-7|.|TRBV4-3
TGCGCCAGCAGCCAAGAGATAGGCGGGGCGATTGCCTACGAGCAGTACTTC
CASSQEIGGAIAYEQYF
>.|TRBJ2-1|.|TRBV3-1/TRBV3-2
TGTGCCAGCAGCCAAGAGTTAGGGAGGCCCGGTGGGGAGCAGTTCTTC
CASSQELGRPGGEQFF
>few|TRBJ1-4|.|TRBV18
TGTGCCAGCTCACCGATCGGGGGGGATGAAAAACTGTTTTTT
CASSPIGGDEKLFF
>.|TRBJ1-5|TRBD1|TRBV25-1
TGTGCCAGCAGTGACAGGGGGCATCAGCCCCAGCATTTT
CASSDRGHQPQHF
>.|TRBJ2-1|TRBD2|TRBV4-1
TGCGCCAGCAGCCGACTAGCGGGAGGGGATGAGCAGTTCTTC
CASSRLAGGDEQFF
>.|TRBJ2-5|TRBD2|TRBV24-1
TGTGCCACCAGTGATTTGCTCCGTCTAGCGGAGTTCCAAGAGACCCAGTACTTC
CATSDLLRLAEFQETQYF
>.|TRBJ1-5|TRBD1|TRBV6-5
TGTGCCACCGCGACAGGGGTGGGCAATCAGCCCCAGCATTTT
CATATGVGNQPQHF
>.|TRBJ1-5|.|TRBV6-5
TGTGCCAGCAGTTACTCGAGAGGAGACAATCAGCCCCAGCATTTT
CASSYSRGDNQPQHF
>once|TRBJ2-7|TRBD2|TRBV18
TGTGCCAGCAGTCCCCCAGCGGGATCCAAGAAAGACTACGAGCAGTACTTC
CASSPPAGSKKDYEQYF
>.|TRBJ1-6|TRBD1|TRBV6-1
TGTGCCAGCAGTGAAAAGACAGGGGGCGATGATAATTCACCCCTCCACTTT
CASSEKTGGDDNSPLHF
>.|TRBJ1-4|.|TRBV3-1/TRBV3-2
TGTGCCAGCAGCCAAGATTCGGACAGATTCAATGAAAAACTGTTTTTT
CASSQDSDRFNEKLFF
>.|TRBJ1-4|.|TRBV12-3/TRBV12-4
TGTGCCAGCAGTCCTCAGGGGAGTGAAAAACTGTTTTTT
CASSPQGSEKLFF
>.|TRBJ1-1|.|TRBV30
TGTGCCTGGAGTGTCGGAGGAGGGACTGAAGCTTTCTTT
CAWSVGGGTEAFF